What follows is one TCR beta chain and its context. What it binds is not known. This specimen comes from a study of T cell responses to AZD1222 COVID-19 vaccine. Notes on the study in general: Vaccine-related CD4 TCRs covered spike, predominating at 160-218 and 743-854. The donor group comprised mostly white British people and more females; the analysis possibly underestimated clonal diversity.

Clones were sequenced by immunoSEQ multiplex PCR, and TCRdb holds only the in-frame ones, with some missing. The sample lists approximately 150,000 clones, about 90% occurring once. The V end lost 0 bases, the J end lost 0 bases, and 9 bases lay between the germline ends. Germline loops: CDR1 SGHTA, CDR2 FQGNSA. CDR3 size: 16 residues. This chain joins TRBV7-2 and TRBJ2-1; D is possibly TRBD2 (6 bases). The sequencing used peripheral blood, collected 28 days after the second AZD1222 dose. The origin of this receptor is an adult who received the AZD1222 COVID-19 vaccine. The CDR3 loop is CASSLAGLSSYNEQFF. The CDR3, as DNA: TGTGCCAGCAGCTTAGCGGGACTGAGCTCCTACAATGAGCAGTTCTTC. The full variable domain, completed using reference TRBV7-2 and TRBJ2-1, is GAGVSQSPSNKVTEKGKDVELRCDPISGHTALYWYRQSLGQGLEFLIYFQGNSAPDKSGLPSDRFSAERTGGSVSTLTIQRTQQEDSAVYLCASSLAGLSSYNEQFFGPGTRLTVL.